These T cell receptor beta chains were read from a single sample in a study of blood T cells in healthy people across ages. TCRdb ran MiXCR on the 5' RACE reads and lists one entry per CDR3 protein. Seen here are about 1 million distinct CDR3 sequences, more than 35% observed once, and the top ten hold 18%. The sample was blood. The receptors here all came from a woman aged 55-70 years in good health. CDR3s include the opening cysteine and the closing phenylalanine or tryptophan. A D gene is named only where the DNA matches it firmly. Size tells how often a clone was seen (once, few, many) or the class of an expanded clone, and some rows leave it out.

d_gene: TRBD1
v_gene: TRBV6-5
j_gene: TRBJ1-1
abundance: few
CDR3aa: CASSYEAPGQGAGNTEAFF
CDR3nt: TGTGCCAGCAGTTACGAAGCTCCGGGACAGGGGGCGGGGAACACTGAAGCTTTCTTT

d_gene: TRBD1
v_gene: TRBV30
j_gene: TRBJ2-7
abundance: once
CDR3aa: CAQTGQGASDEQYF
CDR3nt: TGTGCCCAAACGGGACAGGGGGCTTCCGACGAGCAGTACTTC

d_gene: TRBD1
v_gene: TRBV30
j_gene: TRBJ2-7
abundance: .
CDR3aa: CAWKPGTGPFEQYF
CDR3nt: TGTGCCTGGAAGCCCGGGACAGGTCCATTCGAGCAGTACTTC

d_gene: .
v_gene: TRBV20-1
j_gene: TRBJ1-2
abundance: few
CDR3aa: CSARDPIVGYTF
CDR3nt: TGCAGTGCTAGGGACCCAATTGTTGGCTACACCTTC

d_gene: .
v_gene: TRBV27
j_gene: TRBJ2-7
abundance: .
CDR3aa: CASSYRDNSRGGPLYEQYF
CDR3nt: TGTGCCAGTAGTTACCGGGACAACTCGAGGGGGGGTCCACTTTACGAGCAGTACTTC

d_gene: .
v_gene: TRBV20-1
j_gene: TRBJ2-7
abundance: .
CDR3aa: CSAVDSPYEQYF
CDR3nt: TGCAGTGCTGTCGACAGCCCCTACGAGCAGTACTTC

d_gene: .
v_gene: TRBV15
j_gene: TRBJ2-5
abundance: few
CDR3aa: CATSRDGVGGPETQYF
CDR3nt: TGTGCCACCAGCAGAGATGGAGTTGGAGGGCCAGAGACCCAGTACTTC

d_gene: TRBD2
v_gene: TRBV20-1
j_gene: TRBJ2-7
abundance: .
CDR3aa: CSASKGTSGGTYEQYF
CDR3nt: TGCAGTGCTAGCAAGGGGACTAGCGGGGGAACCTACGAGCAGTACTTC

d_gene: TRBD1
v_gene: TRBV6-5
j_gene: TRBJ1-2
abundance: .
CDR3aa: CASSGTGTGNYGYTF
CDR3nt: TGTGCCAGCAGTGGTACCGGGACAGGGAACTATGGCTACACCTTC

d_gene: .
v_gene: TRBV4-1
j_gene: TRBJ2-7
abundance: .
CDR3aa: CASSQDLDRYYEQYF
CDR3nt: TGCGCCAGCAGCCAAGACCTGGACAGATACTACGAGCAGTACTTC

d_gene: TRBD1
v_gene: TRBV29-1
j_gene: TRBJ2-7
abundance: .
CDR3aa: CSVELQGSYNEQYF
CDR3nt: TGCAGCGTTGAGTTACAGGGGTCCTACAATGAGCAGTACTTC

d_gene: .
v_gene: TRBV12-3/TRBV12-4
j_gene: TRBJ2-1
abundance: .
CDR3aa: CASSPQTRNEQFF
CDR3nt: TGTGCCAGCAGTCCGCAAACCCGAAATGAGCAGTTCTTC

d_gene: .
v_gene: TRBV7-2
j_gene: TRBJ2-4
abundance: few
CDR3aa: CASSLVIPANIQYF
CDR3nt: TGTGCCAGCAGCTTAGTGATTCCCGCGAACATTCAGTACTTC

d_gene: .
v_gene: TRBV7-8
j_gene: TRBJ1-5
abundance: .
CDR3aa: CASSLDRWDRNQPQHF
CDR3nt: TGTGCCAGCAGCTTAGACCGTTGGGACCGCAATCAGCCCCAGCATTTT

d_gene: .
v_gene: TRBV10-3
j_gene: TRBJ1-5
abundance: .
CDR3aa: CAPKSAFSHQPQHF
CDR3nt: TGTGCCCCAAAGTCCGCCTTCAGCCATCAGCCCCAGCATTTT